These 20 T cell receptor beta chains were sequenced from one sample in a study of CD8+ T cells in alopecia areata. The treatment is: oral pan-JAK inhibitor, 5-10 mg twice daily. RNA, once extracted, was reverse transcribed into cDNA for use as the sequencing template. Assay: immunoSEQ multiplex PCR; the TCRdb copy retains only in-frame clones and omits some. The sample consists of some 170,000 clones, about 61% of them appearing once. The sequencing here drew on CD4+ T cells sorted from blood, taken at approximately week 60, from a patient treated with tofacitinib. The receptor set was obtained from a human donor with alopecia areata.

The chain couples TRBV6-1 to TRBJ2-7; 7 bases are a match to TRBD1. Germline V gene lookup returns CDR1 MNHNS and CDR2 SASEGT. V was pared by 2 bases and J by 0 bases, with 4 bases of the junction left unmatched. The CDR3 contains 15 residues. The CDR3 DNA follows: TGTGCCAGCAGTGAACGACAGGGAAGCTCCTACGAGCAGTACTTC. Translated: CASSERQGSSYEQYF.

CDR3 residues: CASSRPHSPGGHEQFF. The CDR3 nucleotides are TGTGCCAGCAGCCGTCCCCACTCGCCAGGGGGGCATGAGCAGTTCTTC. The chain has TRBV7-2 and TRBJ2-1; possibly TRBD1 for D (7 bases). V lost 5 bases and J lost 8, with 22 bases in between. The CDR3 spans 16 residues. Germline assignment: CDR1 SGHTA and CDR2 FQGNSA.

The V and J genes are TRBV7-9 and TRBJ2-7, with D possibly TRBD1 on 5 matching bases. The CDR3 runs 15 residues. Germline CDR1 is SEHNR and CDR2 is FQNEAQ (reference sequence). Trimming removed 2 bases from V and 0 bases from J, with 11 bases in between. CDR3 bases: TGTGCCAGCAGCTTATTCGACAGTTACTCCTACGAGCAGTACTTC. Its protein is CASSLFDSYSYEQYF.

This clone was picked up a small number of times. The rearrangement uses TRBV7-8 and TRBJ2-3; 10 bases agree with TRBD2. CDR3 length: 13 residues. After removal of 8 bases from V and 4 bases from J, the junction contained 3 bases not matched to a gene. Per the germline V gene, CDR1 is SGHVS and CDR2 is FQNEAQ. CDR3 nucleotide sequence: TGTGCCAGCTTAGCGGGGGGTGCAGATACGCAGTATTTT. This translates into CASLAGGADTQYF.

The chain has TRBV21-1 and TRBJ1-1. TRBV21-1 is a listed pseudogene. CDR3 length: 10 amino acids. The CDR3 loop is CASRPEEAFF. CDR3 coding DNA: TGTGCCAGCCGGCCCGAGGAGGCTTTCTTT.

The chain carries TRBV30 and TRBJ1-6; D might be TRBD1 (5 bases). The CDR3 is 14 amino acids. The germline V gene has CDR1 GTSNPN and CDR2 SVGIG (reference sequence). V was pared by 0 bases and J by 6 bases, with 9 bases between. CDR3 sequence reads: CAWSVLQGNSPLHF. CDR3 sequence (DNA): TGTGCCTGGAGTGTATTGCAGGGTAATTCACCCCTCCACTTT.

This clone was counted only a few times. J is TRBJ2-7 and V is TRBV30; no firm D call. The CDR3 consists of 12 residues. The V gene lost 3 bases and the J gene lost 5 bases, with 11 bases spanning the gap. The germline CDR1 and CDR2 sequences are GTSNPN and SVGIG (reference sequence). CDR3 sequence (DNA): TGTGCCTGGAGCAACTCGGGCGACGAGCAGTACTTC. Translated: CAWSNSGDEQYF.

The CDR3 sequence: CATSLLEQGNTEAFF. The CDR3 DNA is TGTGCCACCAGCCTTCTGGAACAGGGGAACACTGAAGCTTTCTTT. The V and J genes are TRBV15 and TRBJ1-1; maybe TRBD1 (6 bases). The CDR3 extends over 15 amino acids. Germline V lookup: CDR1 LNHNV, CDR2 YYDKDF (reference sequence). V dropped 5 bases and J dropped 1 base, with 14 bases sitting between them.

This clone was detected once. The chain combines TRBV29-1 with TRBJ2-7; D assignment may be TRBD1 or TRBD2 (5 bases each). The CDR3 spans 13 residues. Trimming took 7 bases from V and 5 from J, leaving 18 bases between them. CDR1 SQVTM and CDR2 ANQGSEA come from the germline V gene. The DNA for the CDR3 is TGCAGCGCCGGAATGAGGGGTTTCGACGAGCAGTACTTC. It codes for CSAGMRGFDEQYF.

The chain employs TRBV2 and TRBJ1-3; D gene unclear. The CDR3 spans 14 residues. V lost 8 bases to trimming and J lost 0 bases, with 11 bases between them. From germline, CDR1 is SNHLY and CDR2 FYNNEI. The CDR3 sequence is CASGQLLSGNTIYF. The CDR3 bases are TGTGCCAGCGGGCAGCTTCTCTCTGGAAACACCATATATTTT.

The chain uses TRBV12-5 and TRBJ2-5; no clear D gene. V was pared by 1 base and J by 3 bases, with 3 bases between. The CDR3 is 12 residues long. In germline, CDR1 is LGHNT, CDR2 FRNRAP. The CDR3 protein is CASGLGKETQYF. The CDR3 DNA sequence: TGTGCTAGTGGTTTGGGCAAAGAGACCCAGTACTTC.

The table lists this clone with a count of one. The same CDR3 arises from other DNA sequences in this sample as well. The CDR3: CATSRDLNQPQHF. In DNA form, the CDR3 reads TGTGCCACCAGCAGAGATCTAAATCAGCCCCAGCATTTT. The chain uses TRBV15 and TRBJ1-5, with unresolved D. The CDR3 loop spans 13 amino acids. V gave up 0 bases and J gave up 4 bases, with 4 bases separating them. Germline CDR1 and CDR2: LNHNV and YYDKDF (reference sequence).

The chain employs TRBV29-1 and TRBJ2-1, with TRBD2 as a possible D gene (5 bases). In germline, CDR1 is SQVTM, CDR2 ANQGSEA. CDR3 length equals 13 residues. Trimming cost V 3 bases and J 5 bases, with 11 bases left between them. The CDR3 loop is CSVDVGGNNEQFF. DNA for the CDR3: TGCAGCGTTGACGTAGGAGGTAACAATGAGCAGTTCTTC.

The chain employs TRBV6-1 and TRBJ2-1; 9 bases map to TRBD2. This CDR3 contains 16 residues. Germline V gives CDR1 MNHNS, CDR2 SASEGT. The trim removed 1 base at V and 6 bases at J, leaving 7 bases unmatched. The CDR3 coding sequence is TGTGCCAGCAGTGAAGGTGGGGCTAGCGGGATCAATGAGCAGTTCTTC. This codes for CASSEGGASGINEQFF.

The rearrangement links TRBV25-1 to TRBJ1-2; a weak D match, TRBD1 (5 bases). The germline V gene has CDR1 MGHDK and CDR2 SYGVNS. Trimming removed 9 bases from V and 3 bases from J, with 17 bases in between. The CDR3 extends over 14 amino acids. The CDR3 loop reads CASNWTGPHYGYTF. In DNA, the CDR3 is TGTGCCAGTAACTGGACGGGGCCGCACTATGGCTACACCTTC.

The genes are TRBV11-1 and TRBJ2-1; perhaps D is TRBD1 or TRBD2 (5 bases each). Germline V gene data show CDR1 as SGHAT and CDR2 as FQDESV (reference sequence). Deletions cut 1 base from V and 0 bases from J, with 7 bases between. The CDR3 extends over 15 amino acids. The CDR3 reads CASSLGGSSYNEQFF. DNA of the CDR3: TGTGCCAGCAGCTTAGGGGGGAGCTCCTACAATGAGCAGTTCTTC.

The chain recombines TRBV4-1 with TRBJ2-1, with D possibly TRBD2 on 6 matching bases. Germline assignment: CDR1 MGHRA and CDR2 YSYEKL. This CDR3 comprises 16 residues. V was shortened by 1 base and J by 6 bases, with 16 bases between the two germline ends. In nucleotides, the CDR3 is TGCGCCAGCAGCCAAGTTAAATCGGGGGTAGGCAATGAGCAGTTCTTC. Protein: CASSQVKSGVGNEQFF.

The V gene is TRBV9, the J gene TRBJ2-1; D not resolved. CDR1 is SGDLS and CDR2 is YYNGEE in the germline V gene. V lost 3 bases and J lost 6, with 4 bases in between. This CDR3 has 11 amino acids. DNA for the CDR3: TGTGCCAGCAGCGGAACCAATGAGCAGTTCTTC. Its translation is CASSGTNEQFF.

This clone was counted between two and nine times. The chain has TRBV29-1 and TRBJ2-3; TRBD2 matches 9 bases. The CDR3 sequence is 19 residues long. Looked up from germline, CDR1 is SQVTM and CDR2 is ANQGSEA. The J segment lost 2 bases and the V segment lost 4 bases, leaving 19 bases of the junction unmatched. The CDR3 DNA sequence: TGCAGCGTTGGAATTGGGCTAGCGGGGCCCAGATTACTCACAGATACGCAGTATTTT. Encoded protein: CSVGIGLAGPRLLTDTQYF.

This chain connects TRBV14 to TRBJ2-1; either TRBD1 or TRBD2 may supply D (5 bases each). Trimming took off 3 bases at V and 4 bases at J, with 19 bases between the two ends. Looked up from germline, CDR1 is SGHDN and CDR2 is FVKESK. This CDR3 spans 17 amino acids. The CDR3 DNA reads TGTGCCAGCAGCCATACCATAGGGTGGGGACCTTACAATGAGCAGTTCTTC. Translating it yields CASSHTIGWGPYNEQFF.